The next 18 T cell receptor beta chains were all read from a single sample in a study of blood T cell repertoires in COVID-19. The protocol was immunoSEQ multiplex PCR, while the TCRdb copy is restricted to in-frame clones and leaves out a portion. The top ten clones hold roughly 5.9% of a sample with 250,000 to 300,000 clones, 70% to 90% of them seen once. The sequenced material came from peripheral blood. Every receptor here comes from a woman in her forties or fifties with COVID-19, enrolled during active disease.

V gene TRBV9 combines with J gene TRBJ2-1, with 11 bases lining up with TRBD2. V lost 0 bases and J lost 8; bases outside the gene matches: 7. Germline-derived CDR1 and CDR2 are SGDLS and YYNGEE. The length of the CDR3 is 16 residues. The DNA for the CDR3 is TGTGCCAGCAGCGTAGAGGCTAGCGGGAGGTACGATGAGCAGTTCTTC. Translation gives CASSVEASGRYDEQFF.

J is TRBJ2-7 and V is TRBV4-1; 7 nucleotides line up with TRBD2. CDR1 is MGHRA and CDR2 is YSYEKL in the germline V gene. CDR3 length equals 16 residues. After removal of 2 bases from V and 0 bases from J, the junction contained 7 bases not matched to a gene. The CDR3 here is CASSQSLALSSYEQYF. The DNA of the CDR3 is TGCGCCAGCAGCCAATCACTAGCGTTGAGCTCCTACGAGCAGTACTTC.

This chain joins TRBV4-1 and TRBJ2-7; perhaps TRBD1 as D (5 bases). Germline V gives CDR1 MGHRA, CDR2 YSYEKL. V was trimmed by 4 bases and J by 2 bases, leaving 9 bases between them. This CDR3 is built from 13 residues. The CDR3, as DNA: TGCGCCAGCAGCCTGGACATCACCTACGAGCAGTACTTC. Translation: CASSLDITYEQYF.

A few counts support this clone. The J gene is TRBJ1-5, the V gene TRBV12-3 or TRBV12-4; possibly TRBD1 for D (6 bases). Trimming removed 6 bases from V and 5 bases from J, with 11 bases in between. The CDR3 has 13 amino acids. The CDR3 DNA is TGTGCCAGCAGAAAATCAGGGGATCAGCCCCAGCATTTT. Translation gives CASRKSGDQPQHF.

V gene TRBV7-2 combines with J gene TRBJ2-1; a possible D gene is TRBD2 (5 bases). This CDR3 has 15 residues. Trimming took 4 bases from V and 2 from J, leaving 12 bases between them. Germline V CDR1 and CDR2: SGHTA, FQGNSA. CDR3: CASSSRGLAYNEQFF. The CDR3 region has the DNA TGTGCCAGCAGCTCACGGGGTCTAGCCTACAATGAGCAGTTCTTC.

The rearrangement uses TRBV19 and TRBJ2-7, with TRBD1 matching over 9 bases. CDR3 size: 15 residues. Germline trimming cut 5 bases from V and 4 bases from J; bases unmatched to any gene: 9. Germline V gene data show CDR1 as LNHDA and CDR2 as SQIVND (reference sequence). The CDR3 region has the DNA TGTGCCAGTAGTCCAGGGACAGGGAGGTTATACGAGCAGTACTTC. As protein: CASSPGTGRLYEQYF.

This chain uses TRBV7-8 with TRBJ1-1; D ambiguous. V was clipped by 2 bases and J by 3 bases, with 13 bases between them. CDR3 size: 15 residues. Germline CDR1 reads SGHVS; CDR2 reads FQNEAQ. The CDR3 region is CASSLFTGSDTEAFF. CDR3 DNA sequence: TGTGCCAGCAGCTTATTTACCGGGAGCGACACTGAAGCTTTCTTT.

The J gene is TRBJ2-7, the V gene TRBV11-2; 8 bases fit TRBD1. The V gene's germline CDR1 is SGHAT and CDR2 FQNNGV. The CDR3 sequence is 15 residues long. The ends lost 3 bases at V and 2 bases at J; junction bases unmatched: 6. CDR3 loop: CASSFPGTGTYEQYF. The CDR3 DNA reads TGTGCCAGCAGCTTCCCTGGGACAGGAACCTACGAGCAGTACTTC.

The CDR3 sequence is CASSSGLLNEQYF. As DNA, the CDR3 is TGTGCCAGTAGTTCGGGACTACTGAACGAGCAGTACTTC. The chain uses TRBV19 and TRBJ2-7, with TRBD2 matching 7 bases. The CDR3 has 13 amino acids. Germline values: CDR1 LNHDA, CDR2 SQIVND (reference sequence). The junction had 6 bases not matched to a gene; V was cut back by 5 bases and J by 5 bases.

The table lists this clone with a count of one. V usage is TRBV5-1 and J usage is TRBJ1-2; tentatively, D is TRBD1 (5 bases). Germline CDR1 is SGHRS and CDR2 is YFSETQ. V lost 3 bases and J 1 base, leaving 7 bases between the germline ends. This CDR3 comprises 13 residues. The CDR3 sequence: CASSYDSNYGYTF. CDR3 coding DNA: TGCGCCAGCAGCTACGACAGTAACTATGGCTACACCTTC.

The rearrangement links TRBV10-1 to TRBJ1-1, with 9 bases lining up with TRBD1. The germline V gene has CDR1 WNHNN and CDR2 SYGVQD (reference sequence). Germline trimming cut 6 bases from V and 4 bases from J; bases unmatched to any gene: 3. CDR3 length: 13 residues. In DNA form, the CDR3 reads TGCGCCAGCAGCGGACAGGGGAGCACTGAAGCTTTCTTT. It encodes CASSGQGSTEAFF.

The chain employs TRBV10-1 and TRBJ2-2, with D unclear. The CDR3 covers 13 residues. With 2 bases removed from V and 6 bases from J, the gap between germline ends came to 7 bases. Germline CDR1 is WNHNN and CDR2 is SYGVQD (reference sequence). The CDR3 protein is CASSEVFAGELFF. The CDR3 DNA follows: TGCGCCAGCAGTGAGGTTTTCGCCGGGGAGCTGTTTTTT.

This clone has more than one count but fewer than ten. The CDR3 region is CASLLRDRPYGYTF. In DNA form, the CDR3 reads TGTGCCAGCCTTCTCCGGGACAGGCCCTATGGCTACACCTTC. The chain couples TRBV5-6 to TRBJ1-2; 8 nucleotides agree with TRBD1. Per germline, CDR1 SGHDT and CDR2 YYEEEE. The CDR3 spans 14 residues. The junction had 9 bases not matched to a gene; V was cut back by 7 bases and J by 4 bases.

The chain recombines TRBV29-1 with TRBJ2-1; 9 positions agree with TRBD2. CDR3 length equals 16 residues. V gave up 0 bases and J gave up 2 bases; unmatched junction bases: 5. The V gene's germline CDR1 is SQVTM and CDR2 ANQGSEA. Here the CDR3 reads CSVEDLASGAYNEQFF. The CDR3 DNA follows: TGCAGCGTTGAAGATCTGGCTAGCGGGGCCTACAATGAGCAGTTCTTC.

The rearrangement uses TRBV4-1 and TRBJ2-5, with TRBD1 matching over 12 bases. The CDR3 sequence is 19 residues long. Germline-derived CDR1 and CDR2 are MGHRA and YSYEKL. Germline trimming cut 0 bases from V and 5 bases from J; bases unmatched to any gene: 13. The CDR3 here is CASSQDHRDRGPHRETQYF. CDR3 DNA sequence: TGCGCCAGCAGCCAAGATCACCGGGACAGGGGGCCCCATCGCGAGACCCAGTACTTC.

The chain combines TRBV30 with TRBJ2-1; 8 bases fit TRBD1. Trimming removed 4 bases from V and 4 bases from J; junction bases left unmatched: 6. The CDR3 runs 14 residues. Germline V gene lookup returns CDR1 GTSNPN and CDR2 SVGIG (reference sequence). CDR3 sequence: CAWTYRGNYNEQFF. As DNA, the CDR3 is TGTGCCTGGACCTACAGGGGGAATTACAATGAGCAGTTCTTC.

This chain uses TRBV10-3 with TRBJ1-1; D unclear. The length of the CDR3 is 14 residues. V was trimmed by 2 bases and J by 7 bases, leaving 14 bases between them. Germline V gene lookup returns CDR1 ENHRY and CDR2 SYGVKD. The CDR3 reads CAISERSGEFEAFF. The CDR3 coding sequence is TGTGCCATCAGTGAGAGATCAGGCGAGTTTGAAGCTTTCTTT.

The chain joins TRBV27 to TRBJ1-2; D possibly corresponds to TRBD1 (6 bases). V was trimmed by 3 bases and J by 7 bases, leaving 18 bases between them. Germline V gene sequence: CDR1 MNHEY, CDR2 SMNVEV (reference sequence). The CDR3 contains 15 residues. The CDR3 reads CASSLGRGSPLGYTF. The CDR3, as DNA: TGTGCCAGCAGTTTGGGGAGGGGGTCCCCACTTGGCTACACCTTC.